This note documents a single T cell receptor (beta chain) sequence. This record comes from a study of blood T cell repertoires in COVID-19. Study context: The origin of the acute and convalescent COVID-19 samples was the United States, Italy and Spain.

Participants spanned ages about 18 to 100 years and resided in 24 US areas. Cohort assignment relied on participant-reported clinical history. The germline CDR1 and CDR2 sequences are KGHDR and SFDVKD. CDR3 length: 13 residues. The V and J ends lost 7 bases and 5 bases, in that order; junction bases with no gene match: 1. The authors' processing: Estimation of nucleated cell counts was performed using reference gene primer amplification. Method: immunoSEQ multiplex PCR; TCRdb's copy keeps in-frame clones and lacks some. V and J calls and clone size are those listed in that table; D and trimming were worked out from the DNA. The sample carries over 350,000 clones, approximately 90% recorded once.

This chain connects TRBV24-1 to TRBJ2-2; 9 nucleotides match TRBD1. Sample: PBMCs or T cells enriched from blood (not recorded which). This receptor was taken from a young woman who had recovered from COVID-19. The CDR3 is CATRGTGTGELFF. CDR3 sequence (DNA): TGTGCCACCAGGGGGACAGGGACCGGGGAGCTGTTTTTT.